Presented here are 27 T cell receptor beta chains from one specimen sequenced in a study of cytomegalovirus exposure and HLA in healthy donors. The PCR used 60 Vbeta and 13 Jbeta primers. TCRdb keeps only in-frame clones here, not all; method: immunoSEQ multiplex PCR. The profile covers tens of thousands of clones, with roughly 77% appearing a single time and 2% to 2.5% taken by the ten largest. What was sequenced was PBMCs. The receptors derive from a man aged 35 to 55 in good health and CMV-seronegative.

The CDR3 spells CASSFPSLSGNNSPLHF. CDR3 DNA sequence: TGTGCCAGCAGCTTTCCCTCCTTGTCAGGCAATAATTCACCCCTCCACTTT. The V gene is TRBV5-4, the J gene TRBJ1-6; no reliable D call. The CDR3 extends over 17 amino acids. With 2 bases removed from V and 5 bases from J, the gap between germline ends came to 17 bases. Germline CDR1 SGHNT, CDR2 YYREEE (reference sequence).

To note about this clone: One end of the junction fails to match germline, which may point to a read error. The V call is TRBV4-1, the J call TRBJ2-1, with D unresolved. The CDR3 spans 13 residues. CDR1 and CDR2 (germline): MGHRA, YSYEKL. The CDR3 region is CASNQGSDNEQFF. DNA of the CDR3: TGCGCCAGCAACCAAGGGTCAGACAATGAGCAGTTCTTC.

The rearrangement uses TRBV10-1 and TRBJ1-5; D not certain. Trimming took 0 bases from V and 11 from J, leaving 11 bases between them. Germline V gene lookup returns CDR1 WNHNN and CDR2 SYGVQD (reference sequence). The CDR3 has 13 amino acids. CDR3 amino acids: CASSESVPGAQHF. The CDR3 DNA reads TGCGCCAGCAGTGAGTCTGTTCCGGGAGCCCAGCATTTT.

V usage is TRBV19 and J usage is TRBJ2-2; TRBD1 matches 7 bases. Germline-derived CDR1 and CDR2 are LNHDA and SQIVND (reference sequence). Germline trimming cut 4 bases from V and 10 bases from J; bases unmatched to any gene: 9. The CDR3 covers 14 residues. The CDR3 DNA is TGTGCCAGTAGTACGGAACGGGACAGAAAGGAGCTGTTTTTT. Translating gives CASSTERDRKELFF.

The rearrangement links TRBV6-5 to TRBJ2-5, with a weak D call TRBD1 (5 bases). Trimming removed 2 bases from V and 1 base from J, with 14 bases in between. The CDR3 runs to 16 residues. CDR1 and CDR2 from the germline V gene are MNHEY and SVGAGI. The CDR3 is CASSYRGSVFQETQYF. The DNA for the CDR3 is TGTGCCAGCAGTTACAGGGGCAGCGTGTTCCAAGAGACCCAGTACTTC.

The chain is built from TRBV11-3 and TRBJ1-2; TRBD1 matches at 10 bases. V gave up 3 bases and J gave up 12 bases; unmatched junction bases: 7. This CDR3 spans 13 amino acids. The germline V gene encodes CDR1 SGHNT and CDR2 YENEEA. CDR3 sequence reads: CASSFTGTGEDTF. As DNA, the CDR3 is TGTGCCAGCAGCTTCACCGGGACAGGGGAGGACACCTTC.

V and J are TRBV19 and TRBJ1-3; D gene unclear. This CDR3 region has 13 residues. Per the germline V gene, CDR1 is LNHDA and CDR2 is SQIVND (reference sequence). V shed 6 bases and J shed 3 bases, with 9 bases lying between them. This chain's CDR3 is CASSPSGGNTIYF. For the CDR3, the DNA is TGTGCCAGTAGCCCTTCGGGTGGAAACACCATATATTTT.

The rearrangement joins TRBV28 to TRBJ1-1; the D is unclear. This CDR3 has 12 residues. V lost 2 bases, J lost 7 bases, and 8 bases lay in between. Germline lookup yields CDR1 MDHEN and CDR2 SYDVKM. CDR3 loop: CASSLGEGEAFF. The CDR3 DNA reads as TGTGCCAGCAGTTTAGGGGAGGGTGAAGCTTTCTTT.

V and J are TRBV6-5 and TRBJ2-7; 8 nucleotides agree with TRBD2. Germline V gene lookup returns CDR1 MNHEY and CDR2 SVGAGI. Trimming at V came to 4 bases and at J to 3 bases, leaving 5 bases not matched to a gene. The CDR3 runs to 14 residues. The CDR3 sequence: CASSSLLAGYEQYF. The CDR3 nucleotides read TGTGCCAGCAGTTCGTTGCTAGCGGGCTACGAGCAGTACTTC.

This clone was found a few times. For the CDR3, the DNA is TGCGCCACCTCCCCACGCGGGGACCGCTCCTACGAGCAGTACTTC. Residues: CATSPRGDRSYEQYF. The chain combines TRBV4-1 with TRBJ2-7, with a possible D match to TRBD2 (6 bases). Germline CDR1 MGHRA, CDR2 YSYEKL. Trimming left V 10 bases short and J 0 bases short, with 19 bases between. There are 15 residues in the CDR3.

The chain has TRBV5-5 and TRBJ2-7, with D possibly matching TRBD1 (6 bases). The V and J ends lost 4 bases and 7 bases respectively, with 18 bases between them. Germline values: CDR1 SGHKS, CDR2 YYEKEE (reference sequence). This CDR3 is built from 14 residues. CDR3 region: CASSPGQWMGEQYF. CDR3 DNA sequence: TGTGCCAGCAGCCCCGGACAGTGGATGGGGGAGCAGTACTTC.

The rearrangement uses TRBV6-5 and TRBJ2-5; D unclear. Trimming cost V 2 bases and J 5 bases, with 12 bases left between them. From germline, CDR1 is MNHEY and CDR2 SVGAGI. The CDR3 runs to 14 residues. The CDR3 DNA is TGTGCCAGCAGTTACCATAAGCGTTCGGAGACCCAGTACTTC. As protein: CASSYHKRSETQYF.

V gene TRBV27 combines with J gene TRBJ2-7; D ambiguous. Per the germline V gene, CDR1 is MNHEY and CDR2 is SMNVEV (reference sequence). Trimming took off 2 bases at V and 7 bases at J, with 12 bases between the two ends. This CDR3 region has 13 residues. The CDR3 protein is CASSLAGVREQYF. The CDR3 nucleotides read TGTGCCAGCAGTTTAGCCGGAGTGCGGGAGCAGTACTTC.

This clone was observed once. V gene TRBV30 combines with J gene TRBJ1-1; D is uncertain. The V gene's germline CDR1 is GTSNPN and CDR2 SVGIG (reference sequence). This CDR3 spans 13 amino acids. V lost 8 bases, J lost 1 base, and 14 bases lay in between. CDR3 sequence: CARSWARNTEAFF. CDR3 DNA: TGTGCCCGGTCGTGGGCGAGGAACACTGAAGCTTTCTTT.

J is TRBJ2-7 and V is TRBV5-1; possible D gene TRBD2, 7 bases. Germline loops: CDR1 SGHRS, CDR2 YFSETQ. Trimming took 1 base from V and 11 from J, leaving 19 bases between them. This CDR3 region has 14 residues. The CDR3 here is CASSLTGGAIGEYF. In DNA, the CDR3 is TGCGCCAGCAGCTTGACGGGGGGCGCGATCGGGGAGTACTTC. The full variable domain, in which reference TRBV5-1 and TRBJ2-7 provide the parts outside the CDR3, is KAGVTQTPRYLIKTRGQQVTLSCSPISGHRSVSWYQQTPGQGLQFLFEYFSETQRNKGNFPGRFSGRQFSNSRSEMNVSTLELGDSALYLCASSLTGGAIGEYFGPGTRLTVT.

V is TRBV9 and J is TRBJ1-1, with 9 bases matching TRBD1. The CDR3 length is 15 residues. With V trimmed by 0 bases and J by 7 bases, 7 bases remained unmatched. Germline lookup yields CDR1 SGDLS and CDR2 YYNGEE. CDR3 coding DNA: TGTGCCAGCAGCGTAGTTAGGACAGGGGCGAGTGAAGCTTTCTTT. It specifies CASSVVRTGASEAFF.

The chain employs TRBV19 and TRBJ2-1; 13 bases map to TRBD2. The CDR3 consists of 15 residues. CDR1 and CDR2 from the germline V gene are LNHDA and SQIVND (reference sequence). V shed 6 bases and J 5 bases; nucleotides not matched to a gene: 4. The CDR3 is CASSKGLAGHNEQFF. DNA for the CDR3: TGTGCCAGTAGCAAGGGACTAGCGGGACACAATGAGCAGTTCTTC.

The J gene is TRBJ2-1, the V gene TRBV11-2; possible D gene TRBD2, 5 bases. The CDR3 spans 17 residues. The V gene lost 2 bases and the J gene lost 7 bases, with 21 bases spanning the gap. Germline CDR1 SGHAT, CDR2 FQNNGV. DNA for the CDR3: TGTGCCAGCAGCTTACGGTCTTGGGGTGAGAGGGCGAATGAGCAGTTCTTC. The encoded protein is CASSLRSWGERANEQFF.

The chain carries TRBV5-1 and TRBJ1-3; a possible D gene is TRBD1 (5 bases). V was trimmed by 6 bases and J by 0 bases, leaving 10 bases between them. CDR1 and CDR2 from the germline V gene are SGHRS and YFSETQ. The CDR3 has 14 amino acids. CDR3 in amino acids: CASMQGSSGNTIYF. Written as DNA, the CDR3 is TGCGCCAGCATGCAGGGAAGCTCTGGAAACACCATATATTTT.

This chain links TRBV30 with TRBJ2-1; 7 bases line up with TRBD2. V dropped 4 bases and J dropped 4; count of bases not matched to a gene: 16. Germline loops: CDR1 GTSNPN, CDR2 SVGIG (reference sequence). The CDR3 loop spans 17 amino acids. The CDR3 spells CAWNPRRGRAGYNEQFF. The DNA for the CDR3 is TGTGCCTGGAACCCCCGGAGAGGGAGGGCCGGATACAATGAGCAGTTCTTC.

The gene calls are TRBV10-2 and TRBJ1-5, with 9 bases matching TRBD1. CDR1 and CDR2 (germline): WSHSY, SAAADI. V trimming: 7 bases; J trimming: 0 bases; junction bases outside the gene matches: 7. This CDR3 contains 16 residues. In nucleotides, the CDR3 is TGCGCCAGCATGGGACAGGGAGTTTATAGCAATCAGCCCCAGCATTTT. This translates into CASMGQGVYSNQPQHF.

This clone showed up just a few times. The chain recombines TRBV7-9 with TRBJ2-1; no definite D call. Deletions cut 1 base from V and 2 bases from J, with 6 bases between. The CDR3 is 14 amino acids. Germline V gene lookup returns CDR1 SEHNR and CDR2 FQNEAQ (reference sequence). CDR3 region: CASSLGTAYNEQFF. CDR3 DNA: TGTGCCAGCAGCTTAGGTACAGCCTACAATGAGCAGTTCTTC.

This clone appeared a single time. The gene calls are TRBV7-8 and TRBJ2-3, with D hard to call. The CDR3 is 14 residues long. CDR1 is SGHVS, CDR2 FQNEAQ, per germline. Trimming removed 0 bases at V and 5 bases at J, with 9 bases between. In nucleotides, the CDR3 is TGTGCCAGCAGCTTAGCTAGCCGAGGAGATACGCAGTATTTT. Its protein product is CASSLASRGDTQYF.

V usage is TRBV7-3 and J usage is TRBJ1-1; D remains ambiguous. CDR3 length equals 15 residues. The V gene's germline CDR1 is SGHTA and CDR2 FQGTGA. With 1 base removed from V and 1 base from J, the gap between germline ends came to 10 bases. CDR3 amino acids: CASSLMVQPNTEAFF. In nucleotides, the CDR3 is TGTGCCAGCAGCTTAATGGTACAGCCGAACACTGAAGCTTTCTTT.

The chain employs TRBV5-6 and TRBJ1-1; D may be TRBD1 (6 bases). Germline CDR1 SGHDT, CDR2 YYEEEE. This CDR3 is built from 16 residues. Trimming left V 4 bases short and J 7 bases short, with 23 bases between. The CDR3, as DNA: TGTGCCAGCAGCCTTGGGGGGGCAGGGGCCGGTGGTGAAGCTTTCTTT. Translation gives CASSLGGAGAGGEAFF.

The chain joins TRBV5-6 to TRBJ2-5, with TRBD2 matching 10 bases. This CDR3 spans 15 amino acids. Trimming removed 4 bases from V and 4 bases from J; junction bases left unmatched: 7. Germline V gene sequence: CDR1 SGHDT, CDR2 YYEEEE. The CDR3 region is CASSGQRGGGETQYF. The CDR3 DNA sequence: TGTGCCAGCAGCGGCCAGCGGGGGGGCGGAGAGACCCAGTACTTC. Full variable domain (missing parts from reference TRBV5-6 and TRBJ2-5): DAGVTQSPTHLIKTRGQQVTLRCSPKSGHDTVSWYQQALGQGPQFIFQYYEEEERQRGNFPDRFSGHQFPNYSSELNVNALLLGDSALYLCASSGQRGGGETQYFGPGTRLLVL.

The J gene is TRBJ1-4, the V gene TRBV5-1, with a possible D match to TRBD1 (5 bases). Looked up from germline, CDR1 is SGHRS and CDR2 is YFSETQ. Trimming left V 0 bases short and J 6 bases short, with 12 bases between. The CDR3 covers 15 residues. The CDR3 loop reads CASSLAAGFDEKLFF. CDR3 sequence (DNA): TGCGCCAGCAGCTTGGCCGCAGGGTTCGATGAAAAACTGTTTTTT.